This T cell receptor (beta chain) was obtained from a study of OX40 agonist ivuxolimab in advanced cancers. About the research overall: Ivuxolimab, which is an agonistic anti-OX40 (CD134) antibody, was administered to the patients.

Study-wide results and caveats: Fewer expanded clones were found on average in CD4+ than in CD8+ T cells. At 0.1 to 3.0 mg/kg and by week 6, clonal expansion occurred in CD4+ and CD8+ blood T cells.

The assay was immunoSEQ multiplex PCR, and TCRdb's table has in-frame clones only and misses some. This sample carries around 11,000 clones, 60% to 85% of them seen once, and the ten largest clones take less than 20%. Of note for this clone: What it binds is unknown.

The sequences come from CD4+ or CD8+ T cells sorted from blood, collected in a trial of the OX40 agonist ivuxolimab. The TCR originated in an adult with an advanced solid tumor such as melanoma, head and neck, liver or kidney cancer.

In DNA form, the CDR3 reads TGTGCCAGCAGCTTGGGAGCATCTTACGGCTACACCTTC. Translating gives CASSLGASYGYTF. This chain joins TRBV5-6 and TRBJ1-2, with D uncertain. This CDR3 is built from 13 residues. In germline, CDR1 is SGHDT, CDR2 YYEEEE. V was trimmed by 0 bases and J by 8 bases, leaving 11 bases between them. The full variable domain, with the rest looked up from reference TRBV5-6 and TRBJ1-2, is DAGVTQSPTHLIKTRGQQVTLRCSPKSGHDTVSWYQQALGQGPQFIFQYYEEEERQRGNFPDRFSGHQFPNYSSELNVNALLLGDSALYLCASSLGASYGYTFGSGTRLTVV.